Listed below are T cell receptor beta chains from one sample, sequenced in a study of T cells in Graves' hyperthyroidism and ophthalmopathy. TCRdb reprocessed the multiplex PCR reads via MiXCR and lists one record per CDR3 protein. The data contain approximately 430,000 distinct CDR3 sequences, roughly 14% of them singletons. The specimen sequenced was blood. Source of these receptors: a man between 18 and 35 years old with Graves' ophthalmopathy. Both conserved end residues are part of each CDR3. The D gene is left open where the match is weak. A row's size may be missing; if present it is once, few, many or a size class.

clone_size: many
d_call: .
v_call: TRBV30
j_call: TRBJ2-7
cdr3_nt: TGTGCCTGGAGTATGGGGACGGGCTACGAGCAGTACTTC
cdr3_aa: CAWSMGTGYEQYF

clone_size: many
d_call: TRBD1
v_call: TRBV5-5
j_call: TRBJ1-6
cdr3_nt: TGTGCCAGCAGCGTGACAGGGGATTCACCCCTCCACTTT
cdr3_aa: CASSVTGDSPLHF

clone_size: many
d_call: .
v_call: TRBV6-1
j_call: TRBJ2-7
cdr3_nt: TGTGCCAGCCAACGGGCGGATACCTACGAGCAGTACTTC
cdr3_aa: CASQRADTYEQYF

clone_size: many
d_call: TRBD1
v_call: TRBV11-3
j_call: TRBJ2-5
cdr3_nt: TGTGCCAGCAGCGGACAGGGTCTAAAGACCCAGTACTTC
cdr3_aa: CASSGQGLKTQYF

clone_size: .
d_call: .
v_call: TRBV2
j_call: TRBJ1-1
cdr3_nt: TGTGCCAGCGCACGGGCTCTTGAAGCTTTCTTT
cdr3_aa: CASARALEAFF

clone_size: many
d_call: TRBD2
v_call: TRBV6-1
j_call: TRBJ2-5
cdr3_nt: TGTGCCAGCAGTCCTAGCGGAGGACTCCAAGAGACCCAGTACTTC
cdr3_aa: CASSPSGGLQETQYF

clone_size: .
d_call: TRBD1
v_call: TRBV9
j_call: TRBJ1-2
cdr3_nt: TGTGCCAGCAGCGTAGGGACAGGGTCCTATGGCTACACCTTC
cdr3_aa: CASSVGTGSYGYTF

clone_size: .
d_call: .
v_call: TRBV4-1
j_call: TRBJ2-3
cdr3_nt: TGCGCCAGCAGCCTCGGACTGGTCGTCGAGACAGATACGCAGTATTTT
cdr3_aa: CASSLGLVVETDTQYF

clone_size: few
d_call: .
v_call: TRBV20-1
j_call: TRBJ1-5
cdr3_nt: TGCAGTGCTAGCCATGGCAACCCCAATCAGCCCCAGCATTTT
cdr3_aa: CSASHGNPNQPQHF

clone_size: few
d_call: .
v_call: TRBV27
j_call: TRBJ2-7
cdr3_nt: TGTGCCAGCAGTTCCGGTCGGTTCTACTACGAGCAGTACTTC
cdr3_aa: CASSSGRFYYEQYF

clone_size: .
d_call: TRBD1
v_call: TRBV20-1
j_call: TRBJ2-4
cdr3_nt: TGCAGTGCTAGACAGGGGGCAAAGGAAAACATTCAGTACTTC
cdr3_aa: CSARQGAKENIQYF

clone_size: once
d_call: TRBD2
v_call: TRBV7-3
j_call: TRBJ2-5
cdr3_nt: TGTGCCAGCAGTGGCGGACTAGCGGGATTGTTCGAGACCCAGTACTTC
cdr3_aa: CASSGGLAGLFETQYF

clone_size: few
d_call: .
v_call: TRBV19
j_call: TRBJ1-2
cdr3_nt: TGTGCCAGTAGTATAGATCCAGGGGAAAACTATGGCTACACCTTC
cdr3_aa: CASSIDPGENYGYTF

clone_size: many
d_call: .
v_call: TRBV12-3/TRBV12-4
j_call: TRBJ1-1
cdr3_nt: TGTGCCAGCAGCTTAGGTGTGAACACTGAAGCTTTCTTT
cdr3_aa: CASSLGVNTEAFF

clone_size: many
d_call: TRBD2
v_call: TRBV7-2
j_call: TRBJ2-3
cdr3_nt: TGTGCCAGCAGCTCGGCGCGGGGGACTAGCACAGATACGCAGTATTTT
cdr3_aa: CASSSARGTSTDTQYF

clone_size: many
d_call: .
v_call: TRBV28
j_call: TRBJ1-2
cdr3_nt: TGTGCCAGCAGACCCTTGGGGGGAGCTAACTATGGCTACACCTTC
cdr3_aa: CASRPLGGANYGYTF

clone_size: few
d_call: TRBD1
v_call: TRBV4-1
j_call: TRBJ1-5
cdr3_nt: TGCGCCAGCAGCCATCAACACCAGGGGGGTCCGAATCAGCCCCAGCATTTT
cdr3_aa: CASSHQHQGGPNQPQHF

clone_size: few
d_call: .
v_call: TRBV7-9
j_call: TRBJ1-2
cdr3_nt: TGTGCCAGCAGCAGGAGGGACACCGATAACTATGGCTACACCTTC
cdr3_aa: CASSRRDTDNYGYTF

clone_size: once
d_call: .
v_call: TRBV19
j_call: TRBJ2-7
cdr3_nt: TGTGCCAGTAGTATAATTGCGGAGACCTACGAGCAGTACTTC
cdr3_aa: CASSIIAETYEQYF

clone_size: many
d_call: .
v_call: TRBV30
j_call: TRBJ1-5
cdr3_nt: TGTGCCTGGAGTCCTGGACAGCAGCCCCAGCATTTT
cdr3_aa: CAWSPGQQPQHF

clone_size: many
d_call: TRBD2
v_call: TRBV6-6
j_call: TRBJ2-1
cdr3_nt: TGTGCCAGCAGTTACTCGAGCGGGGGGCCCTCCTACAATGAGCAGTTCTTC
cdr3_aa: CASSYSSGGPSYNEQFF

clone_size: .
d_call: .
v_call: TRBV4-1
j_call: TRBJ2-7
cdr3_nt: TGCGCCAGCAGCCAAGCGGTGGCGAGCGTCGAGCAGTACTTC
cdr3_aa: CASSQAVASVEQYF

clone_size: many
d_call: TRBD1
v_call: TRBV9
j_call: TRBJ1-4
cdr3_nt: TGTGCCAGCAGCCCCACAGACAGGGGAAATGAAAAACTGTTTTTT
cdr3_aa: CASSPTDRGNEKLFF

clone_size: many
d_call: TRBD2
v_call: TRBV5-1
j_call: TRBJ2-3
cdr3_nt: TGCGCCAGCAGCTTGGGAGGACTAGCGGGGCGAGATACGCAGTATTTT
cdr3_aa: CASSLGGLAGRDTQYF

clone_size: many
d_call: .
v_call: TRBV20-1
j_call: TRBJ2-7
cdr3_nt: TGCAGTGCTAGTAGGTCTACCGGGATCTACGAGCAGTACTTC
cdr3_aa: CSASRSTGIYEQYF

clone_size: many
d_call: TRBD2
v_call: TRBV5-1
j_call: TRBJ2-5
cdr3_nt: TGCGCCAGCAGCTTGTCGTCTAGCGGGATTCAAGAGACCCAGTACTTC
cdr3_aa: CASSLSSSGIQETQYF

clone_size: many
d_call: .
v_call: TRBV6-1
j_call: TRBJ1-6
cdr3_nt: TGTGCCAGCAGTGAAGCGCACGGTGGCTATTCACCCCTCCACTTT
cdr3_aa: CASSEAHGGYSPLHF

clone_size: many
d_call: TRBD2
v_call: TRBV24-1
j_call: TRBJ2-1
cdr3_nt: TGTGCCACCAGTGATTTAAGACTAGCGGGAGTCAATGAGCAGTTCTTC
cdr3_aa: CATSDLRLAGVNEQFF

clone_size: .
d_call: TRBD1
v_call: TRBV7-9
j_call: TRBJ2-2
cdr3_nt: TGTGCCAGCAGCCCCTTATTAACGGGACAGACCGGGGAGCTGTTTTTT
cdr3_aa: CASSPLLTGQTGELFF

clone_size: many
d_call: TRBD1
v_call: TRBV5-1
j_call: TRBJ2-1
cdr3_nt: TGCGCCAGCAGCTTGGGACAGGGGGCGAATGAGCAGTTCTTC
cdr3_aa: CASSLGQGANEQFF

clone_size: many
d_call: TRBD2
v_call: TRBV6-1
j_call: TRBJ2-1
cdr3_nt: TGTGCCAGCAGTCCCCTGAACCAACTAGCGGGGGGGCACTATGAGCAGTTCTTC
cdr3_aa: CASSPLNQLAGGHYEQFF

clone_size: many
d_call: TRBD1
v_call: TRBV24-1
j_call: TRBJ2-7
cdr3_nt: TGTGCCACCAGTGCCGACAGGGACTACGAGCAGTACTTC
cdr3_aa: CATSADRDYEQYF

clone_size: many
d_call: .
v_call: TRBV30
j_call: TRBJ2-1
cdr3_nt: TGTGCCTGGACTGAGTACAATGAGCAGTTCTTC
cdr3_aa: CAWTEYNEQFF

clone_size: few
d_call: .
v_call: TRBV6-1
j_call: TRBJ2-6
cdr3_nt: TGTGCCAGCAGTCCTAGACTAATGTCCGGGGCCAACGTCCTGACTTTC
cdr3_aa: CASSPRLMSGANVLTF

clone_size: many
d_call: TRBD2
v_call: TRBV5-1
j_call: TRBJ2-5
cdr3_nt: TGCGCCAGCAGCTTAACACTAGCGGGGATGGAGACCCAGTACTTC
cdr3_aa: CASSLTLAGMETQYF

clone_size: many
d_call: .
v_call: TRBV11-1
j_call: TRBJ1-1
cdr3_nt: TGTGCCAGCAGGGGTACAAACACTGAAGCTTTCTTT
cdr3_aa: CASRGTNTEAFF

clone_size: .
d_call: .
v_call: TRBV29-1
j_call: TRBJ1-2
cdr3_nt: TGCAGCGTTAGCTGGGACATAGCCTATGGCTACACCTTC
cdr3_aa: CSVSWDIAYGYTF

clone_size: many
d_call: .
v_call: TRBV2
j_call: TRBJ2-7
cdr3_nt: TGTGCCAGCACGGACGCCAGGTACGAGCAGTACTTC
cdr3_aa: CASTDARYEQYF

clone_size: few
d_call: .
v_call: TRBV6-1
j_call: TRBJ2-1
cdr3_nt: TGTGCCAGCAGACCAGGGGACGGATTCTACAATGAGCAGTTCTTC
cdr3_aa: CASRPGDGFYNEQFF

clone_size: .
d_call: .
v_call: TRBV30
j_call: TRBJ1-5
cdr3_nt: TGTGCCTGGAGTGGGACACCTAATCAGCCCCAGCATTTT
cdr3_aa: CAWSGTPNQPQHF

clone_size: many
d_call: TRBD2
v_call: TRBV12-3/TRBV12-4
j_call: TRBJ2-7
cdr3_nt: TGTGCCAGCAGTCCGCTAGCGGGAGGGCCAGTCCACGAGCAGTACTTC
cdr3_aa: CASSPLAGGPVHEQYF

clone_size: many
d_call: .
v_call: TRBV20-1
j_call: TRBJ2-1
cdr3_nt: TGCAGTGCTCAAACCGGTGGCGGGGCCTACAATGAGCAGTTCTTC
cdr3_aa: CSAQTGGGAYNEQFF

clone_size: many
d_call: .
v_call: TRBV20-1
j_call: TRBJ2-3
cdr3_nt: TGCAGTGCTAGGACCGGCGGCCAGTATTTT
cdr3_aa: CSARTGGQYF

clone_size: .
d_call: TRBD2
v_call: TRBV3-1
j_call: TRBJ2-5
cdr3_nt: TGTGCCAGCAGCCAAGGGGAGGGACTCTCGGAGACCCAGTACTTC
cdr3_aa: CASSQGEGLSETQYF

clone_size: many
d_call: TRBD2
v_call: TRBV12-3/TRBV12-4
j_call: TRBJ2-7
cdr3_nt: TGTGCCAGCAGTTTAAGGGCTAGCGGGACCTACGAGCAGTACTTC
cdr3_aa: CASSLRASGTYEQYF

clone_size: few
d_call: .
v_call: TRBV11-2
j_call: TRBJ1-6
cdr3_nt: TGTGCCAGCAGCTTATTAGGTGGAAGGCATTCGTTTAATTCACCCCTCCACTTT
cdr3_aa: CASSLLGGRHSFNSPLHF

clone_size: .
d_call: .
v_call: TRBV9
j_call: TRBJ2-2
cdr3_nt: TGTGCCAGCAGCGTAGCTCAGAGGGTTACCGGGGAGCTGTTTTTT
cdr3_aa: CASSVAQRVTGELFF

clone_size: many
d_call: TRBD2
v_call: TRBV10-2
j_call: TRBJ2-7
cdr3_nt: TGCGCCAGCACCGGGGGGTACGAGCAGTACTTC
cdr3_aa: CASTGGYEQYF